The 14 T cell receptor beta chains in this list originate from one sample, sequenced in a study of T cells after yellow fever vaccination. MiXCR, run by TCRdb on the 5' RACE reads, gives a single entry per CDR3 protein. The data contain fewer than 350,000 distinct CDR3 sequences, around 4% of them singletons. The sequencing here drew on PBMCs, taken on the day of the yellow fever booster vaccination. Every receptor here comes from a man aged 18 to 35 who received the YFV17D yellow fever vaccine.

This chain links TRBV5-1 with TRBJ2-1; 9 bases fit TRBD1. Per germline, CDR1 SGHRS and CDR2 YFSETQ. V dropped 4 bases and J dropped 5; count of bases not matched to a gene: 7. The CDR3 is 15 amino acids. CDR3 in amino acids: CASSPRDRVNNEQFF. DNA for the CDR3: TGCGCCAGCAGCCCGAGGGACAGGGTTAACAATGAGCAGTTCTTC.

The chain combines TRBV12-3 or TRBV12-4 with TRBJ2-7; D is uncertain. The CDR3 is 13 amino acids. Deletions cut 3 bases from V and 5 bases from J, with 11 bases between. The DNA for the CDR3 is TGTGCCAGCAGTTTCTTTGGGCTAAACGAGCAGTACTTC. Translated: CASSFFGLNEQYF.

This clonotype turned up a few times. This chain connects TRBV14 to TRBJ2-5; D unresolved. With 0 bases removed from V and 3 bases from J, the gap between germline ends came to 8 bases. Looked up from germline, CDR1 is SGHDN and CDR2 is FVKESK. The CDR3 has 14 residues. CDR3 bases: TGTGCCAGCAGCCAAGAGCCTGAAGAAGAGACCCAGTACTTC. Translated: CASSQEPEEETQYF.

This clonotype was recorded a few times. The chain has TRBV4-2 and TRBJ1-5, with a possible D match to TRBD1 (5 bases). Germline V gives CDR1 LGHNA, CDR2 YNFKEQ. This CDR3 has 16 residues. Trimming removed 1 base at V and 4 bases at J, with 14 bases between. CDR3 nucleotides: TGTGCCAGCAGCCAAGGGTCCGACAGCCCAAATCAGCCCCAGCATTTT. Residues: CASSQGSDSPNQPQHF.

This clonotype was counted a few times. The chain combines TRBV7-9 with TRBJ2-3; D is unclear. The CDR3 covers 14 residues. Per germline, CDR1 SEHNR and CDR2 FQNEAQ (reference sequence). The V and J ends lost 1 base and 2 bases respectively, with 7 bases between them. The CDR3 here is CASSLEVNTDTQYF. The CDR3 DNA sequence: TGTGCCAGCAGCTTAGAGGTTAACACAGATACGCAGTATTTT.

This clonotype has only a few counts. V and J are TRBV11-1 and TRBJ2-3; D not certain. Germline values: CDR1 SGHAT, CDR2 FQDESV (reference sequence). With 8 bases removed from V and 6 bases from J, the gap between germline ends came to 15 bases. This CDR3 comprises 13 residues. The DNA of the CDR3 is TGTGCCAGCGCCCAACAGCCCGGCGATACGCAGTATTTT. It encodes CASAQQPGDTQYF. The full variable domain, in which reference TRBV11-1 and TRBJ2-3 provide the parts outside the CDR3, is EAEVAQSPRYKITEKSQAVAFWCDPISGHATLYWYRQILGQGPELLVQFQDESVVDDSQLPKDRFSAERLKGVDSTLKIQPAELGDSAMYLCASAQQPGDTQYFGPGTRLTVL.

This clonotype occurred a few times. The chain joins TRBV7-2 to TRBJ1-5; a weak D match, TRBD1 (5 bases). The germline V and J ends were trimmed by 2 bases and 6 bases, with 11 bases remaining between them. Germline V gene sequence: CDR1 SGHTA, CDR2 FQGNSA. The CDR3 sequence is 14 residues long. The CDR3 region is CASSLLSGGQPQHF. CDR3 coding DNA: TGTGCCAGCAGCTTACTCTCGGGGGGTCAGCCCCAGCATTTT.

The chain uses TRBV7-3 and TRBJ2-5; 10 nucleotides align to TRBD2. This CDR3 region has 15 residues. Germline lookup yields CDR1 SGHTA and CDR2 FQGTGA. The ends lost 5 bases at V and 4 bases at J; junction bases unmatched: 7. The CDR3 loop is CASSPGASGGETQYF. In DNA form, the CDR3 reads TGTGCCAGCAGCCCAGGGGCTAGCGGGGGAGAGACCCAGTACTTC.

This clonotype was observed many times. This rearrangement joins TRBV11-2 to TRBJ2-1; TRBD2 might be the D (6 bases). Trimming cost V 1 base and J 2 bases, with 9 bases left between them. Germline CDR1 SGHAT, CDR2 FQNNGV. The CDR3 runs 15 residues. Written as DNA, the CDR3 is TGTGCCAGCAGCTTAGGGAGGGGTGCCTACAATGAGCAGTTCTTC. Translated, it gives CASSLGRGAYNEQFF.

This clonotype was detected ten times or more. The V call is TRBV5-1, the J call TRBJ2-2, with D unresolved. The CDR3 extends over 16 amino acids. The V end lost 4 bases, the J end lost 0 bases, and 13 bases lay between the germline ends. The germline CDR1 and CDR2 sequences are SGHRS and YFSETQ. This CDR3 is CASSGLRASNTGELFF. DNA of the CDR3: TGCGCCAGCAGCGGTCTAAGGGCCTCGAACACCGGGGAGCTGTTTTTT.

This clonotype was recorded many times. The chain is built from TRBV19 and TRBJ2-5; 7 bases fit TRBD2. CDR1 and CDR2 from the germline V gene are LNHDA and SQIVND (reference sequence). CDR3 length equals 17 residues. Trimming at V came to 5 bases and at J to 4 bases, leaving 16 bases not matched to a gene. CDR3 nucleotides: TGTGCCAGTAGTCACCAACCGGGACTATCCGTATCAGAGACCCAGTACTTC. Its translation is CASSHQPGLSVSETQYF.

This clonotype was found a few times. V gene TRBV7-9 combines with J gene TRBJ1-2; 7 nucleotides agree with TRBD1. J lost 8 bases, V lost 5 bases, and 5 bases had no gene match. Germline assignment: CDR1 SEHNR and CDR2 FQNEAQ (reference sequence). The CDR3 is 12 residues long. CDR3 sequence (DNA): TGTGCCAGCAGCCCGACAGGGTTGGGCTACACCTTC. It translates to CASSPTGLGYTF.

This clonotype was detected ten times or more. The chain recombines TRBV4-1 with TRBJ2-1; tentative D call: TRBD2 (7 bases). The length of the CDR3 is 16 residues. Germline lookup yields CDR1 MGHRA and CDR2 YSYEKL. V was clipped by 3 bases and J by 7 bases, with 19 bases between them. The CDR3 loop reads CASSQGKGGGRNEQFF. In nucleotides, the CDR3 is TGCGCCAGCAGCCAGGGGAAGGGGGGGGGCCGGAATGAGCAGTTCTTC.

The rearrangement links TRBV7-2 to TRBJ2-7, with D perhaps given as TRBD1 or TRBD2 (5 bases each). The CDR3 spans 14 residues. V dropped 5 bases and J dropped 2 bases, with 13 bases sitting between them. Looked up from germline, CDR1 is SGHTA and CDR2 is FQGNSA. For the CDR3, the DNA is TGTGCCAGCAGCCGGGAAGTGGGGCCCTACGAGCAGTACGTC. Protein sequence: CASSREVGPYEQYV.